Below, 10 T cell receptor beta chains from the same sample are listed, as sequenced in a study of neurological immune-mediated disorders (dated by TCRdb to about 2019). Read against the paper, the sample's time point label means: longitudinal time-point 2. Library creation used 5' RACE. The instrument given in TCRdb is Illumina HiSeq 2500. TCRdb redid the processing of the public reads, applying fastp at Q25 and MiXCR, and retained in-frame beta chains. When rows share a CDR3 protein, they turn into one entry using the most common DNA and genes. The sample contains over 75,000 distinct CDR3 sequences, 4.5% to 7.5% of them found a single time. Approximately 7.9% of the sample is in the top ten clones. The sample comprised PBMCs. The source of these receptors is a woman in her sixties or seventies with multiple sclerosis.

At least ten counts were recorded for this clonotype. The chain joins TRBV6-5 to TRBJ2-5; D is ambiguous. The length of the CDR3 is 11 residues. Trimming stripped 6 bases from V and 2 bases from J, with 4 bases between. Germline assignment: CDR1 MNHEY and CDR2 SVGAGI. CDR3 DNA: TGTGCCAGCAGGCATCAAGAGACCCAGTACTTC. It specifies CASRHQETQYF.

This clonotype was recorded at least ten times. The rearrangement links TRBV5-1 to TRBJ2-2, with D possibly called TRBD1 or TRBD2 (6 bases each). From germline, CDR1 is SGHRS and CDR2 YFSETQ. The ends were cut back, 7 bases at V and 1 base at J, with 14 bases in the middle. CDR3 length equals 15 residues. The CDR3 bases are TGCGCCAGCGAAGAACAGGGACTGAACACCGGGGAGCTGTTTTTT. Translated: CASEEQGLNTGELFF.

In its sample, this clonotype was seen many times. The gene calls are TRBV18 and TRBJ2-1; D may match TRBD1 or TRBD2 (5 bases each). The CDR3 extends over 15 amino acids. The V gene's germline CDR1 is KGHSH and CDR2 LQKENI. With 2 bases removed from V and 8 bases from J, the gap between germline ends came to 16 bases. The DNA for the CDR3 is TGTGCCAGCTCACCAGTGGGGACCCAAAGCCATGAGCAGTTCTTC. Amino acids: CASSPVGTQSHEQFF.

This clonotype appeared many times. This chain connects TRBV12-3 or TRBV12-4 to TRBJ1-2, with a weak D call TRBD1 (5 bases). The V end was cut by 5 bases, the J end by 5 bases, with 12 bases between. CDR3 length: 13 residues. The CDR3 region has the DNA TGTGCCAGCAGTACGGGACGGTTTTATGGCTACACCTTC. Translation: CASSTGRFYGYTF.

This clonotype was seen many times. The V and J genes are TRBV7-6 and TRBJ2-3, with a tentative D call TRBD2 (6 bases). Germline assignment: CDR1 SGHVS and CDR2 FNYEAQ. This CDR3 is built from 15 residues. The V and J ends lost 4 bases and 4 bases respectively, with 15 bases between them. CDR3 coding DNA: TGTGCCAGCAGCTCCCGGGACTCCGCGGCAGATACGCAGTATTTT. This encodes CASSSRDSAADTQYF.

This clonotype occurred many times. J is TRBJ2-7 and V is TRBV4-1; TRBD1 aligns across 9 bases. V shed 2 bases and J 3 bases; nucleotides not matched to a gene: 8. Germline V gene sequence: CDR1 MGHRA, CDR2 YSYEKL. CDR3 length equals 16 residues. The CDR3, as DNA: TGCGCCAGCAGCCAAAAGAGTCGGGACAGGGTCTACGAGCAGTACTTC. Residues: CASSQKSRDRVYEQYF.

This clonotype was picked up many times. V and J are TRBV7-9 and TRBJ2-3; no definite D call. The CDR3 covers 13 residues. Between the trimmed V and J ends, which lost 4 bases and 4 bases, there was a span of 9 bases. Germline CDR1 reads SEHNR; CDR2 reads FQNEAQ (reference sequence). This CDR3 is CASSSAGSDTQYF. CDR3 bases: TGTGCCAGCAGCTCTGCAGGCTCAGATACGCAGTATTTT.

This chain links TRBV27 with TRBJ1-2; tentative D call: TRBD1 (6 bases). Germline CDR1 and CDR2: MNHEY and SMNVEV (reference sequence). Trimming pared 0 bases from V and 5 bases from J, leaving 13 bases between. CDR3 size: 15 residues. The CDR3 nucleotides are TGTGCCAGCAGTTTATCAGGGGGATTCTTTTATGGCTACACCTTC. This codes for CASSLSGGFFYGYTF.

Many counts were recorded for this clonotype. The V and J genes are TRBV5-4 and TRBJ2-3, with TRBD2 as a possible D gene (5 bases). The CDR3 covers 13 residues. Germline CDR1 and CDR2: SGHNT and YYREEE (reference sequence). V was shortened by 4 bases and J by 5 bases, with 11 bases between the two germline ends. CDR3 DNA sequence: TGTGCCAGCAGCCCCGGGGAGAGAGATACGCAGTATTTT. Amino acid sequence: CASSPGERDTQYF.

In its sample, this clonotype was seen many times. The chain is built from TRBV7-9 and TRBJ2-3; weak D call: TRBD2 (7 bases). The CDR3 runs 16 residues. Germline CDR1 reads SEHNR; CDR2 reads FQNEAQ (reference sequence). V was clipped by 5 bases and J by 4 bases, with 19 bases between them. The CDR3 here is CASSPPGGGGADTQYF. Written as DNA, the CDR3 is TGTGCCAGCAGCCCCCCGGGGGGCGGAGGGGCAGATACGCAGTATTTT.